Sequencing of this T cell receptor beta chain was carried out in a study of graft-versus-host responses after intestinal transplantation. Germline V gene data show CDR1 as ENHRY and CDR2 as SYGVKD. V lost 10 bases and J lost 5, with 18 bases in between. The CDR3 contains 14 residues. Data came from immunoSEQ multiplex PCR; TCRdb stores just in-frame clones and leaves some out. Here the sample spans over 20,000 clones, about 45% being singletons. Sequenced here: alloreactive CD4+ T cells from a mixed lymphocyte reaction culture, sampled before intestinal transplant. Noted subset: CFSE-low proliferating T cells sorted from roughly six-day pre-transplant mixed lymphocyte reaction (GvH or HvG direction). The sequence was obtained from a human patient who received an intestinal transplant. The gene calls are TRBV10-3 and TRBJ1-5, with D uncertain. CDR3 coding DNA: TGTGCCAGCAGCCCCCGGGGTTTGGATCAGCCCCAGCATTTT. As protein: CASSPRGLDQPQHF.